One sample yielded the 10 T cell receptor beta chains listed below, sequenced in a study of cytomegalovirus exposure and HLA in healthy donors. Researchers ran the PCR with 60 Vbeta and 13 Jbeta primers. Data came from immunoSEQ multiplex PCR; TCRdb stores just in-frame clones and leaves some out. The table shows tens of thousands of clones, with approximately 81% occurring only once. Material: PBMCs. Source of these receptors: a woman aged 40 to 50 in good health and CMV-seronegative.

The V and J genes are TRBV19 and TRBJ1-4, with 9 positions matching TRBD1. Trimming cost V 3 bases and J 6 bases; bases outside gene matches: 8. The germline gives CDR1 LNHDA, CDR2 SQIVND (reference sequence). CDR3 size: 16 residues. The DNA for the CDR3 is TGTGCCAGTAGTATCGGCTCGACAGGGGGGGATGAAAAACTGTTTTTT. The encoded protein is CASSIGSTGGDEKLFF.

V and J are TRBV9 and TRBJ2-3; no reliable D call. Germline CDR1 SGDLS, CDR2 YYNGEE. The ends were cut back, 0 bases at V and 3 bases at J, with 17 bases in the middle. The CDR3 loop spans 17 amino acids. CDR3 protein: CASSVATAEGGTDTQYF. CDR3 DNA: TGTGCCAGCAGCGTAGCTACGGCGGAAGGTGGGACAGATACGCAGTATTTT.

The chain is built from TRBV5-6 and TRBJ2-7, with D perhaps TRBD1 (6 bases). Trimming pared 4 bases from V and 4 bases from J, leaving 12 bases between. The length of the CDR3 is 13 residues. The germline CDR1 and CDR2 sequences are SGHDT and YYEEEE. The chain's CDR3 is CASSGLDRYEQYF. The DNA of the CDR3 is TGTGCCAGCAGCGGATTAGACAGGTACGAGCAGTACTTC.

The chain uses TRBV2 and TRBJ2-1, with 10 bases fitting TRBD2. Germline trimming cut 7 bases from V and 9 bases from J; bases unmatched to any gene: 9. Germline CDR1 reads SNHLY; CDR2 reads FYNNEI. The CDR3 runs to 14 residues. CDR3 in DNA: TGTGCCAGCATCCCGGCTAGCGGGAGAGGTGAGCAGTTCTTC. Protein: CASIPASGRGEQFF. Full variable domain (missing parts from reference TRBV2 and TRBJ2-1): EPEVTQTPSHQVTQMGQEVILRCVPISNHLYFYWYRQILGQKVEFLVSFYNNEISEKSEIFDDQFSVERPDGSNFTLKIRSTKLEDSAMYFCASIPASGRGEQFFGPGTRLTVL.

The V gene is TRBV14, the J gene TRBJ1-1; 7 nucleotides agree with TRBD1. Looked up from germline, CDR1 is SGHDN and CDR2 is FVKESK. This CDR3 has 17 residues. V trimming: 0 bases; J trimming: 3 bases; junction bases outside the gene matches: 10. CDR3 loop: CASSQETARDRDTEAFF. The CDR3 DNA sequence: TGTGCCAGCAGCCAAGAAACGGCCAGGGACAGAGACACTGAAGCTTTCTTT. The full variable domain, in which reference TRBV14 and TRBJ1-1 provide the parts outside the CDR3, is EAGVTQFPSHSVIEKGQTVTLRCDPISGHDNLYWYRRVMGKEIKFLLHFVKESKQDESGMPNNRFLAERTGGTYSTLKVQPAELEDSGVYFCASSQETARDRDTEAFFGQGTRLTVV.

This chain uses TRBV28 with TRBJ2-1, with D tentatively TRBD1 (6 bases). Trimming took 6 bases from V and 6 from J, leaving 18 bases between them. CDR1 and CDR2 (germline): MDHEN, SYDVKM. This CDR3 region has 15 residues. CDR3 amino acids: CASSQQGFMTNEQFF. The CDR3 DNA reads TGTGCCAGCAGCCAACAGGGATTTATGACCAATGAGCAGTTCTTC. The variable domain in full, with the rest retrieved from reference TRBV28 and TRBJ2-1, is DVKVTQSSRYLVKRTGEKVFLECVQDMDHENMFWYRQDPGLGLRLIYFSYDVKMKEKGDIPEGYSVSREKKERFSLILESASTNQTSMYLCASSQQGFMTNEQFFGPGTRLTVL.

V usage is TRBV28 and J usage is TRBJ2-2; TRBD2 aligns across 10 bases. Germline loops: CDR1 MDHEN, CDR2 SYDVKM. The V segment lost 2 bases and the J segment 5 bases; nucleotides outside the gene matches: 2. The CDR3 is 15 amino acids. The CDR3 loop reads CASSLGTSVTGELFF. The CDR3 nucleotides are TGTGCCAGCAGTTTAGGGACTAGCGTTACCGGGGAGCTGTTTTTT.

The rearrangement joins TRBV6-5 to TRBJ2-7; TRBD2 matches at 10 bases. The CDR3 is 14 amino acids. Germline V gives CDR1 MNHEY, CDR2 SVGAGI. Trimming removed 4 bases from V and 3 bases from J; junction bases left unmatched: 3. The CDR3 nucleotides are TGTGCCAGCAGTTCTAGCGGGGGCTACTACGAGCAGTACTTC. Its protein is CASSSSGGYYEQYF.

The J gene is TRBJ2-7, the V gene TRBV9; TRBD1 is a possible D gene (5 bases). Per the germline V gene, CDR1 is SGDLS and CDR2 is YYNGEE. V was cut by 4 bases and J by 2 bases, with 16 bases left in between. This CDR3 comprises 15 residues. CDR3 DNA sequence: TGTGCCAGCAGCTTCACGGACAACCCAGCCTACGAGCAGTACTTC. It encodes CASSFTDNPAYEQYF.

CDR3 nucleotide sequence: TGTGCCAGCAGCTTGCGGGCGGCGGGAGGAACCGGGGAGCTGTTTTTT. Amino acids: CASSLRAAGGTGELFF. The J gene is TRBJ2-2, the V gene TRBV5-4; 8 positions agree with TRBD2. The CDR3 consists of 16 residues. The V and J ends lost 1 base and 5 bases, in that order; junction bases with no gene match: 7. Germline CDR1 reads SGHNT; CDR2 reads YYREEE (reference sequence).